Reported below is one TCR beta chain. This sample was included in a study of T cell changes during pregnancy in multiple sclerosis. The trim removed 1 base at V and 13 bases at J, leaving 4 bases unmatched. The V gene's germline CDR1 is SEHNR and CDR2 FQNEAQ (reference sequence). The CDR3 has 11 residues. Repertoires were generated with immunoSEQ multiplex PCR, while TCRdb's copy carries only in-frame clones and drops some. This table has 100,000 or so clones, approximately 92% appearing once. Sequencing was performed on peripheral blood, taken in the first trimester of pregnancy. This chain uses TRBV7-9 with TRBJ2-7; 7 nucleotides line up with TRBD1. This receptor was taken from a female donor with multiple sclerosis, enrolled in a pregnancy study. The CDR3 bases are TGTGCCAGCAGCTTAGGACAGGGTAGATACTTC. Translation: CASSLGQGRYF.